These 27 T cell receptor beta chains were sequenced from one sample in a study of post-analysis software for immune sequencing data (dated by TCRdb to between 2014 and 2017). Library prep was done by PCR. The listed sequencing device is Illumina HiSeq 2500. To reduce PCR and sequencing biases, unique molecular identifiers were built into the TCR beta cDNA libraries. TCRdb itself trimmed the public reads at Q25 with fastp, ran MiXCR and retained productive beta chains. Each CDR3 protein gets just one entry, which takes the most common genes and DNA from the rows behind it. The sample profile shows some 370,000 distinct CDR3 sequences; 30% to 45% of them were found once. The ten biggest clones cover around 15% of the sample. The paper's findings and limits, for the study overall: Patients showed significantly higher frequencies than controls for several TRBV segments, among them TRBV5-6, TRBV5-1 and TRBV20-1.

Their antigen targets remain unknown. The specimen was blood. These receptors all stem from a girl aged 10 to 17 with multiple sclerosis.

This clonotype was recorded a few times. The chain links TRBV27 to TRBJ2-1, with D perhaps matching TRBD1 (5 bases). The CDR3 contains 15 residues. Looked up from germline, CDR1 is MNHEY and CDR2 is SMNVEV (reference sequence). This CDR3 is CVCSPGRAAYNEQFF. The CDR3 DNA reads as TGTGTCTGCAGCCCTGGCAGGGCGGCCTACAATGAGCAGTTCTTC.

The V gene is TRBV7-9, the J gene TRBJ2-3, with D unresolved. V was shortened by 1 base and J by 0 bases, with 5 bases between the two germline ends. Germline lookup yields CDR1 SEHNR and CDR2 FQNEAQ (reference sequence). CDR3 size: 14 residues. This CDR3 reads CASSLVLSTDTQYF. The CDR3 DNA is TGTGCCAGCAGCTTAGTTTTGAGCACAGATACGCAGTATTTT. The variable domain in full, with the rest retrieved from reference TRBV7-9 and TRBJ2-3, is DTGVSQNPRHKITKRGQNVTFRCDPISEHNRLYWYRQTLGQGPEFLTYFQNEAQLEKSRLLSDRFSAERPKGSFSTLEIQRTEQGDSAMYLCASSLVLSTDTQYFGPGTRLTVL.

The rearrangement joins TRBV4-3 to TRBJ2-7; D unclear. Looked up from germline, CDR1 is LGHNA and CDR2 is YSLEER. V was trimmed by 0 bases and J by 7 bases, leaving 7 bases between them. This CDR3 has 12 amino acids. The CDR3 DNA follows: TGCGCCAGCAGCCAAGATTCAAGGGAGCAGTACTTC. Protein sequence: CASSQDSREQYF.

This sequence joins TRBV27 and TRBJ1-1; D call uncertain. The CDR3 consists of 15 residues. Germline CDR1 MNHEY, CDR2 SMNVEV (reference sequence). V was pared by 3 bases and J by 1 base, with 12 bases between. CDR3 residues: CASSFRGYGNTEAFF. The CDR3 DNA sequence: TGTGCCAGCAGTTTCCGAGGGTATGGGAACACTGAAGCTTTCTTT.

Concerning this clonotype itself: Since a much larger clone is just one base distant, this may be a read error. The rearrangement links TRBV7-8 to TRBJ2-1, with 11 nucleotides matching TRBD2. This CDR3 comprises 19 residues. Losses at the gene ends were 5 bases for V and 0 bases for J; bases not matched to a gene: 12. CDR1 is SGHVS and CDR2 is FQNEAQ in the germline V gene. The CDR3 DNA reads as TGTGCCAGCAGCCTACATGGGCTAGCGGGGGGCAGCTCCTACAATGAGCAGTTCTTC. The encoded protein is CASSLHGLAGGSSYNEQFF.

The chain links TRBV12-3 or TRBV12-4 to TRBJ1-2; D possibly corresponds to TRBD1 (5 bases). The V end was cut by 0 bases, the J end by 4 bases, with 6 bases between. The CDR3 totals 13 residues. The CDR3 sequence: CASSLADTYGYTF. CDR3 DNA: TGTGCCAGCAGTTTAGCGGACACCTATGGCTACACCTTC.

This chain uses TRBV7-2 with TRBJ1-1, with a possible D match to TRBD1 (5 bases). Germline V lookup: CDR1 SGHTA, CDR2 FQGNSA. The CDR3 extends over 13 amino acids. V was trimmed by 5 bases and J by 1 base, leaving 8 bases between them. The chain's CDR3 is CASSGGWNTEAFF. CDR3 nucleotide sequence: TGTGCCAGCAGCGGGGGTTGGAACACTGAAGCTTTCTTT.

This clonotype was found a few times. This chain connects TRBV24-1 to TRBJ2-5, with D unclear. V lost 8 bases to trimming and J lost 1 base, with 7 bases between them. This CDR3 contains 12 residues. CDR1 and CDR2 from the germline V gene are KGHDR and SFDVKD. CDR3 in amino acids: CATTDAQETQYF. The CDR3 nucleotides read TGTGCCACCACAGATGCCCAAGAGACCCAGTACTTC.

This clonotype was seen a few times. The chain combines TRBV6-5 with TRBJ2-3; D ambiguous. V was shortened by 5 bases and J by 2 bases, with 8 bases between the two germline ends. Germline V CDR1 and CDR2: MNHEY, SVGAGI. This CDR3 region has 13 residues. The DNA of the CDR3 is TGTGCCAGCAGTCTCGCTATCACAGATACGCAGTATTTT. It codes for CASSLAITDTQYF.

Here the CDR3 DNA reads TGTGCCAGCAGTAGAGACCGATTCGAGCAGTACTTC. It codes for CASSRDRFEQYF. The J gene is TRBJ2-5, the V gene TRBV27; D gene uncertain. The J call could be wrong; TRBJ2-7 is a better fit for the DNA end. The length of the CDR3 is 12 residues. Germline V gene sequence: CDR1 MNHEY, CDR2 SMNVEV (reference sequence).

The V gene is TRBV7-6, the J gene TRBJ2-1, with TRBD2 matching over 12 bases. Germline CDR1 reads SGHVS; CDR2 reads FNYEAQ. The CDR3 has 17 residues. After removal of 1 base from V and 4 bases from J, the junction contained 5 bases not matched to a gene. As DNA, the CDR3 is TGTGCCAGCAGCTTAGTGGGGACTAGCGGGTTTTACAATGAGCAGTTCTTC. This encodes CASSLVGTSGFYNEQFF.

This chain uses TRBV12-3 or TRBV12-4 with TRBJ2-5, with a weak D call TRBD2 (6 bases). Trimming took off 3 bases at V and 2 bases at J, with 13 bases between the two ends. The CDR3 runs to 15 residues. The CDR3 bases are TGTGCCAGCAGTTTTTGGTCGGAGGGGCAAGAGACCCAGTACTTC. It translates to CASSFWSEGQETQYF.

This clonotype was counted between two and nine times. This chain links TRBV12-3 or TRBV12-4 with TRBJ2-5; the D is unclear. The CDR3 is made up of 13 amino acids. Trimming took 8 bases from V and 5 from J, leaving 15 bases between them. CDR3 DNA: TGTGCCAGCGGCCTAGGGCCGCGCGAGACCCAGTACTTC. This encodes CASGLGPRETQYF.

This rearrangement joins TRBV6-2 or TRBV6-3 to TRBJ2-1; TRBD2 agrees at 12 bases. The closer fit of TRBJ2-7 to the DNA end suggests the J call may be wrong. CDR3 length equals 15 residues. Looked up from germline, CDR1 is MNHEY and CDR2 is SVGEGT. The CDR3 region has the DNA TGTGCCAGCAGTTACTCGACTAGCGGGGGCAATGAGCAGTACTTC. It specifies CASSYSTSGGNEQYF.

V usage is TRBV29-1 and J usage is TRBJ2-1; 7 nucleotides line up with TRBD2. The CDR3 sequence is 13 residues long. CDR1 is SQVTM, CDR2 ANQGSEA, per germline. J was trimmed by 7 bases and V by 4 bases; bases with no gene match: 7. DNA of the CDR3: TGCAGCGTTGTTGCGGGGAGGGTGAATGAGCAGTTCTTC. Amino acids: CSVVAGRVNEQFF.

This clonotype was observed a few times. The rearrangement uses TRBV5-1 and TRBJ2-2; D assignment may be TRBD1 or TRBD2 (6 bases each). The germline CDR1 and CDR2 sequences are SGHRS and YFSETQ. V shed 5 bases and J shed 3 bases, with 14 bases lying between them. This CDR3 contains 15 residues. CDR3 sequence: CASSLSGADTGELFF. The CDR3 DNA follows: TGCGCCAGCAGTCTGTCGGGGGCGGACACCGGGGAGCTGTTTTTT.

The chain links TRBV29-1 to TRBJ2-7; 7 positions agree with TRBD1. J gave up 6 bases and V 5 bases, and 10 bases lay outside the gene matches. Germline lookup yields CDR1 SQVTM and CDR2 ANQGSEA. The CDR3 consists of 13 residues. The CDR3 loop reads CSVTRQGSSEQYF. CDR3 bases: TGCAGCGTTACCAGACAGGGTAGTAGCGAGCAGTACTTC.

This rearrangement joins TRBV10-3 to TRBJ2-3; D call uncertain. V shed 7 bases and J shed 4 bases, with 6 bases lying between them. The CDR3 extends over 11 amino acids. CDR1 and CDR2 from the germline V gene are ENHRY and SYGVKD. The CDR3 spells CAIKFADTQYF. For the CDR3, the DNA is TGTGCCATCAAGTTCGCAGATACGCAGTATTTT.

The CDR3 DNA reads TGTGCCAGCAGTTTTGGAGGGGCCCGCACAGATACGCAGTATTTT. This translates into CASSFGGARTDTQYF. The chain employs TRBV12-3 or TRBV12-4 and TRBJ2-3; TRBD2 is a possible D gene (6 bases). CDR3 length: 15 amino acids. Trimming removed 3 bases at V and 1 base at J, with 11 bases between.

The rearrangement links TRBV5-1 to TRBJ2-5; D possibly uses TRBD1 or TRBD2 (5 bases each). Germline values: CDR1 SGHRS, CDR2 YFSETQ. Between the trimmed V and J ends, which lost 6 bases and 11 bases, there was a span of 20 bases. The CDR3 length is 13 residues. CDR3 sequence reads: CASNLLGVNEQYF. In nucleotides, the CDR3 is TGCGCCAGCAACCTACTGGGGGTCAATGAGCAGTACTTC.

This clonotype was seen only a few times. The genes are TRBV24-1 and TRBJ1-5, with 9 positions matching TRBD1. Germline loops: CDR1 KGHDR, CDR2 SFDVKD. The CDR3 loop spans 16 amino acids. V was pared by 4 bases and J by 4 bases, with 7 bases of the junction left unmatched. CDR3 DNA: TGTGCCACCAGTGACACCGGGACAGGGCTTAATCAGCCCCAGCATTTT. Protein sequence: CATSDTGTGLNQPQHF.

The chain couples TRBV6-5 to TRBJ1-1; D perhaps matches TRBD1 (5 bases). The V gene lost 6 bases and the J gene lost 0 bases, with 11 bases spanning the gap. The germline V gene has CDR1 MNHEY and CDR2 SVGAGI. The CDR3 is made up of 14 amino acids. The DNA for the CDR3 is TGTGCCAGCAGCCGGGACGACATGAACACTGAAGCTTTCTTT. This gives the protein CASSRDDMNTEAFF.

The CDR3 coding sequence is TGCAGTGCTAAGGACCCCAGAGGACTAGCGGTAGAGACCCAGTACTTC. It is translated as CSAKDPRGLAVETQYF. The V and J genes are TRBV20-1 and TRBJ2-5; TRBD2 agrees at 10 bases. Germline assignment: CDR1 DFQATT and CDR2 SNEGSKA (reference sequence). The CDR3 totals 16 residues. J was trimmed by 4 bases and V by 4 bases; bases with no gene match: 12.

The rearrangement joins TRBV19 to TRBJ1-2; 9 bases map to TRBD1. Germline V lookup: CDR1 LNHDA, CDR2 SQIVND (reference sequence). V trimming: 2 bases; J trimming: 8 bases; junction bases outside the gene matches: 12. This CDR3 has 16 residues. In nucleotides, the CDR3 is TGTGCCAGTAGTATACACAGGGGGCGCGAAGGAAGCGGCTACACCTTC. It specifies CASSIHRGREGSGYTF. Complete variable domain (other parts from reference TRBV19 and TRBJ1-2): DGGITQSPKYLFRKEGQNVTLSCEQNLNHDAMYWYRQDPGQGLRLIYYSQIVNDFQKGDIAEGYSVSREKKESFPLTVTSAQKNPTAFYLCASSIHRGREGSGYTFGSGTRLTVV.

The chain employs TRBV6-2 or TRBV6-3 and TRBJ2-7; no firm D call. CDR3 length: 13 residues. Germline V gene lookup returns CDR1 MNHEY and CDR2 SVGEGT. Trimming took off 6 bases at V and 0 bases at J, with 9 bases between the two ends. Written as DNA, the CDR3 is TGTGCCAGCAGACGGACCTCCTCCTACGAGCAGTACTTC. Translated, it gives CASRRTSSYEQYF.

The chain joins TRBV28 to TRBJ1-5; 8 bases are a match to TRBD1. Germline trimming cut 6 bases from V and 0 bases from J; bases unmatched to any gene: 10. CDR1 and CDR2 (germline): MDHEN, SYDVKM. The CDR3 consists of 17 residues. The CDR3 spells CASSPQGVLYSNQPQHF. In nucleotides, the CDR3 is TGTGCCAGCAGCCCACAGGGGGTCCTGTATAGCAATCAGCCCCAGCATTTT.

This clonotype has more than one count but fewer than ten. The CDR3 nucleotides read TGTGCCAGCAGCCAAGAGGACAGGCCCAATGAAAAACTGTTTTTT. It translates to CASSQEDRPNEKLFF. The chain couples TRBV4-2 to TRBJ1-4, with TRBD1 matching over 7 bases. The J segment lost 5 bases and the V segment lost 0 bases, leaving 3 bases of the junction unmatched. In germline, CDR1 is LGHNA, CDR2 YNFKEQ. This CDR3 is built from 15 residues.